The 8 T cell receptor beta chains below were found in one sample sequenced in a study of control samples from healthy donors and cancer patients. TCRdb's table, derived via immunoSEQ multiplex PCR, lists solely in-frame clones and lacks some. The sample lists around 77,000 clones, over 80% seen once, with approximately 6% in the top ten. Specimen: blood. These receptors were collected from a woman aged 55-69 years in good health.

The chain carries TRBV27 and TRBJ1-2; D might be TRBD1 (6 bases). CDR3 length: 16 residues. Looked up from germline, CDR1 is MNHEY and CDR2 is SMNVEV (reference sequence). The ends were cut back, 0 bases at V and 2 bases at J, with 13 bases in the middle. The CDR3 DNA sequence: TGTGCCAGCAGTTTATCGAGGGGGTCCCGGAACTATGGCTACACCTTC. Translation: CASSLSRGSRNYGYTF.

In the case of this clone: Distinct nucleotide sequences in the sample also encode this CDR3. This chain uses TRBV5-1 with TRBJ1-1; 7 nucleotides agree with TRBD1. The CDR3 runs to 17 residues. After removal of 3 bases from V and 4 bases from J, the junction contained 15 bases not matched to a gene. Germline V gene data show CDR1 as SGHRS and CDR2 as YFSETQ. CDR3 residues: CASSSAQGWGESTEAFF. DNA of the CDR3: TGCGCCAGCAGCTCAGCACAGGGGTGGGGGGAGAGCACTGAAGCTTTCTTT.

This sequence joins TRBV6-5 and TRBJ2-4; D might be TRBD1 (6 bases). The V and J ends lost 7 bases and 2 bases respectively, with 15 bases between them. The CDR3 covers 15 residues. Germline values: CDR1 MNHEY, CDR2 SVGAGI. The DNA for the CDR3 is TGTGCCAGCATGTGGGACACCGCTTCCAAAAACATTCAGTACTTC. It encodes CASMWDTASKNIQYF.

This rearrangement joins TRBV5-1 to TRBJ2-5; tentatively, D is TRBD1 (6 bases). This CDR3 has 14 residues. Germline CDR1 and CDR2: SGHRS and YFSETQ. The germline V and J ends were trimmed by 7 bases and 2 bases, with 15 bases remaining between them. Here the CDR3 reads CASGPGQPQETQYF. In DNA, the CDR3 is TGCGCCAGCGGCCCTGGACAGCCGCAAGAGACCCAGTACTTC.

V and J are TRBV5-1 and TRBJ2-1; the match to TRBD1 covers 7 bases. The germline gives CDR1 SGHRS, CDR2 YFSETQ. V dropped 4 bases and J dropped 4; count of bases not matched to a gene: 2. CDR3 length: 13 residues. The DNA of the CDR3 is TGCGCCAGCAGCCTGACAGGGTACAATGAGCAGTTCTTC. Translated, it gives CASSLTGYNEQFF.

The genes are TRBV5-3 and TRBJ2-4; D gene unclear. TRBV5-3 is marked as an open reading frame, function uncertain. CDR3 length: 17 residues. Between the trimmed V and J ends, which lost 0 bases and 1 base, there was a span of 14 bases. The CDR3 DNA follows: TGTGCCAGAAGCTTGGGGGTTCGGGTAAGGGCCAAAAACATTCAGTACTTC. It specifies CARSLGVRVRAKNIQYF.

For the CDR3, the DNA is TGTGCCAGCAGCGAGAGGACAGGACAATCTAGCAATCAGCCCCAGCATTTT. It is translated as CASSERTGQSSNQPQHF. The gene calls are TRBV21-1 and TRBJ1-5; the table calls TRBD1, which could not be checked here. TRBV21-1 is labeled a pseudogene. This CDR3 has 17 amino acids.

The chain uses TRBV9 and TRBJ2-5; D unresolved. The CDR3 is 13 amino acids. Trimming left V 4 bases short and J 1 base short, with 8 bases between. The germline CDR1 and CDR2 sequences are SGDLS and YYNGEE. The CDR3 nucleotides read TGTGCCAGCAGCCCCGGGTCCCAAGAGACCCAGTACTTC. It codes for CASSPGSQETQYF.